The rows below give T cell receptor beta chains drawn from one sample of a study of naive and memory T cell subsets. TCRdb called the UMI-ligation and nested PCR reads again in MiXCR, with one record for every CDR3 protein. This table holds around 30,000 distinct CDR3 sequences, about 18% found once. The sequenced sample consisted of effector memory CD4+ T cells from blood. The receptors derive from a human donor in good health. CDR3s include the opening cysteine and the closing phenylalanine or tryptophan. The D gene is left open where the match is weak. Only part of the rows carry a size: once, few, many, or a class if the clone is expanded.

D | J | V | size | CDR3 | DNA
NA | TRBJ2-7 | TRBV9 | NA | CASSVGRPRDEEQYF | TGTGCCAGCAGCGTAGGTCGGCCACGGGACGAAGAGCAGTACTTC
TRBD2 | TRBJ2-1 | TRBV27 | NA | CASSWGLDANEQFF | TGTGCCAGCAGTTGGGGACTAGATGCCAATGAGCAGTTCTTC
NA | TRBJ2-3 | TRBV7-9 | few | CASSASGPTDTQYF | TGTGCCAGCAGCGCAAGTGGTCCCACAGATACGCAGTATTTT
TRBD1 | TRBJ1-1 | TRBV28 | NA | CATRTGLNTEAFF | TGTGCCACCCGGACAGGTTTGAACACTGAAGCTTTCTTT
TRBD1 | TRBJ1-5 | TRBV4-3 | few | CASSQDAGGDQPQHF | TGCGCCAGCAGCCAAGATGCAGGGGGAGATCAGCCCCAGCATTTT
TRBD1 | TRBJ1-1 | TRBV20-1 | many | CSAHQPLGQNEAFF | TGCAGTGCCCACCAACCTCTGGGACAGAATGAAGCTTTCTTT
NA | TRBJ1-1 | TRBV7-9 | NA | CASSLRTANTEAFF | TGTGCCAGCAGCCTCAGGACAGCGAACACTGAAGCTTTCTTT
NA | TRBJ1-6 | TRBV18 | NA | CASSRDRPNNSPLHF | TGTGCCAGCTCACGAGACAGGCCTAATAATTCACCCCTCCACTTT
NA | TRBJ2-3 | TRBV7-6 | NA | CASSKGTDTQYF | TGTGCCAGCAGTAAAGGGACAGATACGCAGTATTTT
NA | TRBJ2-7 | TRBV9 | NA | CASSVAEGYEQYF | TGTGCCAGCAGCGTAGCTGAAGGGTACGAGCAGTACTTC
TRBD2 | TRBJ2-1 | TRBV7-9 | NA | CASSFLARSGINEQFF | TGTGCCAGCAGCTTCCTTGCGCGTAGCGGGATAAATGAGCAGTTCTTC
NA | TRBJ1-2 | TRBV29-1 | many | CSVERGQGYGGYTF | TGCAGCGTTGAACGCGGGCAGGGGTATGGTGGCTACACCTTC
TRBD1 | TRBJ2-7 | TRBV6-5 | NA | CASSIRTGVGEQYF | TGTGCCAGCAGTATAAGGACAGGGGTCGGCGAGCAGTACTTC
NA | TRBJ2-7 | TRBV28 | many | CASSPPVTYEQYF | TGTGCCAGCAGTCCCCCCGTGACCTACGAGCAGTACTTC
NA | TRBJ1-3 | TRBV5-1 | few | CASSLSHGVGNTIYF | TGCGCCAGCAGCCTTTCCCACGGGGTTGGAAACACCATATATTTT
TRBD1 | TRBJ1-2 | TRBV27 | few | CASRESTGGFSNGYTF | TGTGCCAGTAGGGAGTCGACAGGGGGATTTTCTAATGGCTACACCTTC
NA | TRBJ2-3 | TRBV11-1 | NA | CASSFGDTQYF | TGTGCCAGCAGCTTCGGCGATACGCAGTATTTT
NA | TRBJ2-3 | TRBV7-6 | few | CASSLVRSTDTQYF | TGTGCCAGCAGCTTAGTTAGGTCCACAGATACGCAGTATTTT
NA | TRBJ2-7 | TRBV14 | NA | CASSQTRGISYEQYF | TGTGCCAGCAGCCAAACCAGGGGCATTTCCTACGAGCAGTACTTC
TRBD1 | TRBJ2-1 | TRBV20-1 | NA | CSASSGQVVNVEQFF | TGCAGTGCTAGTTCCGGACAGGTGGTCAATGTTGAGCAGTTCTTC
TRBD1 | TRBJ2-3 | TRBV5-1 | few | CASSLTGEKNTQYF | TGCGCCAGCAGCTTGACAGGGGAGAAAAATACGCAGTATTTT
NA | TRBJ1-5 | TRBV28 | NA | CASSLPDIYSGIQPQHF | TGTGCCAGCAGTTTACCAGATATCTATTCAGGTATTCAGCCCCAGCATTTT
NA | TRBJ2-1 | TRBV18 | NA | CASSPELAHNEQFF | TGTGCCAGCTCACCGGAGTTAGCCCACAATGAGCAGTTCTTC
NA | TRBJ1-1 | TRBV15 | once | CATSRDPGSVTEAFF | TGTGCCACCAGCAGGGACCCAGGGTCCGTCACTGAAGCTTTCTTT
TRBD2 | TRBJ2-7 | TRBV2 | many | CASSDLGLAGAASYEQYF | TGTGCCAGCAGTGACTTGGGACTAGCGGGAGCCGCGTCCTACGAGCAGTACTTC
NA | TRBJ2-4 | TRBV7-2 | NA | CASSLRAGLTKNIQYF | TGTGCCAGCAGCTTACGGGCGGGTCTGACCAAAAACATTCAGTACTTC
TRBD1 | TRBJ2-7 | TRBV9 | NA | CASSPGQGAYEQYF | TGTGCCAGCAGCCCCGGACAGGGGGCCTACGAGCAGTACTTC
NA | TRBJ2-2 | TRBV6-1 | NA | CASSDGNTGELFF | TGTGCCAGCAGTGATGGCAACACCGGGGAGCTGTTTTTT
TRBD2 | TRBJ2-1 | TRBV7-7 | NA | CASSAGTSGSNSEQFF | TGTGCCAGCAGCGCCGGGACTAGCGGGAGCAACTCTGAGCAGTTCTTC
NA | TRBJ1-4 | TRBV5-6 | NA | CASSGEREEKLFF | TGTGCCAGCAGTGGTGAGAGGGAGGAAAAACTGTTTTTT
TRBD1 | TRBJ1-5 | TRBV12-3/TRBV12-4 | many | CASSKGQWLSLGERNQPQHF | TGTGCCAGCAGTAAGGGACAGTGGTTAAGTTTAGGTGAACGCAATCAGCCCCAGCATTTT
TRBD1 | TRBJ1-4 | TRBV4-1 | many | CASSHLTGVEKLFF | TGCGCCAGCAGCCATCTGACAGGGGTCGAAAAACTGTTTTTT
NA | TRBJ1-6 | TRBV6-5 | many | CASSYSGFRGDSPLHF | TGTGCCAGCAGTTACTCTGGATTCAGGGGAGATTCACCCCTCCACTTT
NA | TRBJ1-6 | TRBV12-3/TRBV12-4 | NA | CASSLVQGRTSPLHF | TGTGCCAGCAGTTTAGTACAGGGACGGACTTCACCCCTCCACTTT
NA | TRBJ1-2 | TRBV10-2 | medium-sized | CASSESNNYGYTF | TGCGCCAGCAGTGAGTCAAACAACTATGGCTACACCTTC
NA | TRBJ1-2 | TRBV7-9 | few | CASSLEGNYGYTF | TGTGCCAGCAGCTTAGAAGGAAACTATGGCTACACCTTC
TRBD1 | TRBJ1-1 | TRBV24-1 | many | CATGVVRAKEDRAIMNTEAFF | TGTGCCACCGGAGTCGTGAGAGCGAAAGAGGACAGGGCGATAATGAACACTGAAGCTTTCTTT
TRBD1 | TRBJ1-5 | TRBV6-5 | many | CASSKIGQGLNQPQHF | TGTGCCAGCAGTAAAATAGGACAGGGCCTCAATCAGCCCCAGCATTTT
TRBD2 | TRBJ2-1 | TRBV7-7 | NA | CASSPTTSTEQFF | TGTGCCAGCAGCCCGACGACTAGCACCGAGCAGTTCTTC
NA | TRBJ2-5 | TRBV5-1 | many | CASSANGAQETQYF | TGCGCCAGCAGCGCAAACGGGGCTCAAGAGACCCAGTACTTC
TRBD2 | TRBJ2-1 | TRBV5-1 | NA | CASSLGSGILLDNEQFF | TGCGCCAGCAGCTTGGGTAGCGGGATACTACTGGACAATGAGCAGTTCTTC
NA | TRBJ2-1 | TRBV7-6 | many | CASSPQGWGEQFF | TGTGCCAGCAGCCCACAGGGCTGGGGTGAGCAGTTCTTC
NA | TRBJ1-2 | TRBV5-1 | few | CASSTGVYGYTF | TGCGCCAGCAGCACAGGAGTCTATGGCTACACCTTC
NA | TRBJ1-2 | TRBV28 | many | CASRSGSHGYTF | TGTGCCAGCAGGTCAGGCTCCCATGGCTACACCTTC
TRBD2 | TRBJ2-7 | TRBV25-1 | NA | CASSEPLITSGRPLSYEQYF | TGTGCCAGCAGTGAACCCCTCATAACTAGCGGGAGGCCCCTTTCCTACGAGCAGTACTTC
NA | TRBJ2-1 | TRBV7-9 | NA | CASRALVSSYNEQFF | TGTGCCAGCAGGGCCCTAGTGAGCTCCTACAATGAGCAGTTCTTC
NA | TRBJ1-6 | TRBV5-1 | NA | CASRRGDGNSPLHF | TGCGCCAGCAGACGGGGAGACGGTAATTCACCCCTCCACTTT
NA | TRBJ2-3 | TRBV5-8 | NA | CASSLERGYTDTQYF | TGTGCCAGCAGCTTGGAACGGGGGTACACAGATACGCAGTATTTT
NA | TRBJ2-7 | TRBV5-1 | few | CASSLDSGTSYEQYF | TGCGCCAGCAGCTTGGATTCGGGCACTTCCTACGAGCAGTACTTC
NA | TRBJ1-2 | TRBV2 | few | CASSELTQSSMF | TGTGCCAGCAGTGAACTCACACAGTCCTCAATGTTC
TRBD1 | TRBJ1-2 | TRBV9 | few | CASSVGPGQDNYGYTF | TGTGCCAGCAGCGTAGGACCGGGACAGGATAACTATGGCTACACCTTC